This is a list of T cell receptor beta chains from one sample in a study of T cells in Graves' hyperthyroidism and ophthalmopathy. TCRdb fed the multiplex PCR reads into MiXCR, producing one record per CDR3 protein. The sample lists hundreds of thousands of distinct CDR3 sequences, approximately 40% occurring once. The sample taken for sequencing was blood. Receptors were obtained from a man younger than 35 with Graves' hyperthyroidism. CDR3s include the opening cysteine and the closing phenylalanine or tryptophan. A D gene is named only where the DNA matches it firmly. Expanded clones are given a class, and other clones once, few, many or no size at all.

J gene: TRBJ2-7
clone size: many
D gene: .
V gene: TRBV5-1
CDR3 protein: CASSSEGIGEQYF
CDR3 DNA: TGCGCCAGCAGCTCCGAAGGGATTGGCGAGCAGTACTTC

J gene: TRBJ2-7
clone size: .
D gene: TRBD2
V gene: TRBV5-1
CDR3 protein: CASSQAAAGGSSYEQYF
CDR3 DNA: TGCGCCAGCAGCCAAGCGGCGGCGGGAGGAAGCTCCTACGAGCAGTACTTC

J gene: TRBJ2-7
clone size: .
D gene: TRBD2
V gene: TRBV13
CDR3 protein: CASSSKRGNSYEQYF
CDR3 DNA: TGTGCCAGCAGCTCTAAGCGGGGTAACAGCTACGAGCAGTACTTC

J gene: TRBJ2-5
clone size: .
D gene: .
V gene: TRBV7-9
CDR3 protein: CASSLGRSSYLETQYF
CDR3 DNA: TGTGCCAGCAGCTTAGGTAGGAGTTCGTACCTAGAGACCCAGTACTTC

J gene: TRBJ2-2
clone size: few
D gene: .
V gene: TRBV7-2
CDR3 protein: CASSLDNQGFSNTGELFF
CDR3 DNA: TGTGCCAGCAGCTTAGATAACCAGGGCTTTTCGAACACCGGGGAGCTGTTTTTT

J gene: TRBJ2-7
clone size: .
D gene: TRBD2
V gene: TRBV20-1
CDR3 protein: CSASRISGSYEQYF
CDR3 DNA: TGCAGTGCTAGTAGGATTAGCGGGTCCTACGAGCAGTACTTC

J gene: TRBJ1-5
clone size: many
D gene: TRBD1
V gene: TRBV24-1
CDR3 protein: CATSDLKGNTGEGQPQHF
CDR3 DNA: TGTGCCACCAGTGATTTGAAGGGGAACACAGGGGAAGGACAGCCCCAGCATTTT

J gene: TRBJ1-2
clone size: .
D gene: TRBD1
V gene: TRBV7-8
CDR3 protein: CASSHQRGQGINYGYTF
CDR3 DNA: TGTGCCAGCAGCCACCAGCGAGGACAGGGGATTAACTATGGCTACACCTTC

J gene: TRBJ2-7
clone size: .
D gene: .
V gene: TRBV11-2
CDR3 protein: CASSYLQGTSYEQYF
CDR3 DNA: TGTGCCAGCAGTTACCTCCAGGGGACCTCCTACGAGCAGTACTTC

J gene: TRBJ2-7
clone size: many
D gene: .
V gene: TRBV7-3
CDR3 protein: CASSPSLGYEQYF
CDR3 DNA: TGTGCCAGCAGCCCCTCGCTAGGGTACGAGCAGTACTTC

J gene: TRBJ1-6
clone size: few
D gene: TRBD1
V gene: TRBV5-6
CDR3 protein: CASRFGTGRSPLHF
CDR3 DNA: TGTGCCAGCAGATTTGGGACAGGGCGATCACCCCTCCACTTT

J gene: TRBJ2-5
clone size: .
D gene: .
V gene: TRBV7-2
CDR3 protein: CASSLWGNQETQYF
CDR3 DNA: TGTGCCAGCAGTTTATGGGGGAACCAAGAGACCCAGTACTTC

J gene: TRBJ2-2
clone size: many
D gene: TRBD2
V gene: TRBV5-5
CDR3 protein: CASSLKGTSGTNTGELFF
CDR3 DNA: TGTGCCAGCAGCTTGAAGGGGACTAGCGGGACGAACACCGGGGAGCTGTTTTTT

J gene: TRBJ2-5
clone size: .
D gene: .
V gene: TRBV2
CDR3 protein: CASSPSVRETQYF
CDR3 DNA: TGTGCCAGCAGTCCAAGCGTAAGAGAGACCCAGTACTTC

J gene: TRBJ1-1
clone size: .
D gene: .
V gene: TRBV4-2
CDR3 protein: CASSQDVEAFF
CDR3 DNA: TGTGCCAGCAGCCAAGATGTGGAAGCTTTCTTT

J gene: TRBJ2-7
clone size: few
D gene: TRBD2
V gene: TRBV19
CDR3 protein: CASSIKSGGTYEQYF
CDR3 DNA: TGTGCCAGTAGTATAAAGAGCGGGGGGACGTACGAGCAGTACTTC

J gene: TRBJ1-5
clone size: .
D gene: TRBD1
V gene: TRBV29-1
CDR3 protein: CSVRQGIGQPQHF
CDR3 DNA: TGCAGCGTCCGACAGGGAATAGGACAGCCCCAGCATTTT

J gene: TRBJ2-5
clone size: .
D gene: TRBD2
V gene: TRBV10-3
CDR3 protein: CAIAGTSGTVETQYF
CDR3 DNA: TGTGCCATCGCCGGGACTAGCGGGACCGTAGAGACCCAGTACTTC

J gene: TRBJ1-2
clone size: .
D gene: TRBD1
V gene: TRBV29-1
CDR3 protein: CSVDGTGSFGYTF
CDR3 DNA: TGCAGCGTTGACGGGACAGGCTCGTTTGGCTACACCTTC

J gene: TRBJ2-7
clone size: many
D gene: .
V gene: TRBV13
CDR3 protein: CASSRGGRTYEQYF
CDR3 DNA: TGTGCCAGCAGCAGGGGGGGACGTACCTACGAGCAGTACTTC

J gene: TRBJ1-2
clone size: many
D gene: .
V gene: TRBV19
CDR3 protein: CASTRQDLNYGYTF
CDR3 DNA: TGTGCCAGTACTCGGCAGGACCTTAACTATGGCTACACCTTC

J gene: TRBJ2-5
clone size: .
D gene: TRBD2
V gene: TRBV10-3
CDR3 protein: CATASGTLQETQYF
CDR3 DNA: TGTGCCACGGCTAGCGGGACTCTTCAAGAGACCCAGTACTTC

J gene: TRBJ2-2
clone size: many
D gene: TRBD2
V gene: TRBV15
CDR3 protein: CATSGGVAGNTGELFF
CDR3 DNA: TGTGCCACCAGCGGGGGTGTAGCGGGGAACACCGGGGAGCTGTTTTTT

J gene: TRBJ1-1
clone size: .
D gene: .
V gene: TRBV24-1
CDR3 protein: CASSFGRRRDTEAFF
CDR3 DNA: TGTGCCAGCAGTTTCGGGCGGCGGAGGGACACTGAAGCTTTCTTT

J gene: TRBJ2-5
clone size: many
D gene: TRBD2
V gene: TRBV20-1
CDR3 protein: CSATTSGGARETQYF
CDR3 DNA: TGCAGTGCTACCACTAGCGGGGGGGCACGAGAGACCCAGTACTTC

J gene: TRBJ1-3
clone size: .
D gene: TRBD1
V gene: TRBV7-9
CDR3 protein: CASSLLGQDGNTIYF
CDR3 DNA: TGTGCCAGCAGCTTGTTGGGACAGGACGGAAACACCATATATTTT

J gene: TRBJ2-2
clone size: .
D gene: .
V gene: TRBV7-3
CDR3 protein: CASSSTPPPGELFF
CDR3 DNA: TGTGCCAGCAGCTCGACCCCGCCCCCCGGGGAGCTGTTTTTT

J gene: TRBJ1-5
clone size: .
D gene: .
V gene: TRBV2
CDR3 protein: CASPLARNQPQHF
CDR3 DNA: TGTGCCAGCCCCCTGGCCCGCAATCAGCCCCAGCATTTT

J gene: TRBJ1-5
clone size: .
D gene: TRBD1
V gene: TRBV15
CDR3 protein: CATSRGRGQTNQPQHF
CDR3 DNA: TGTGCCACCAGCAGAGGTAGGGGACAGACCAATCAGCCCCAGCATTTT

J gene: TRBJ1-2
clone size: few
D gene: .
V gene: TRBV19
CDR3 protein: CASSTPRSSEANYGYTF
CDR3 DNA: TGTGCCAGTAGTACCCCAAGGAGTTCCGAAGCTAACTATGGCTACACCTTC

J gene: TRBJ1-1
clone size: many
D gene: .
V gene: TRBV20-1
CDR3 protein: CSAQSRHMNTEAFF
CDR3 DNA: TGCAGTGCCCAGAGTCGACACATGAACACTGAAGCTTTCTTT

J gene: TRBJ1-5
clone size: .
D gene: .
V gene: TRBV19
CDR3 protein: CASSWVSIYQHF
CDR3 DNA: TGTGCCAGTAGTTGGGTGAGCATCTACCAGCATTTT

J gene: TRBJ1-5
clone size: many
D gene: .
V gene: TRBV7-9
CDR3 protein: CASSLDQGLQPQHF
CDR3 DNA: TGTGCCAGCAGCTTGGACCAGGGACTGCAGCCCCAGCATTTT

J gene: TRBJ1-4
clone size: few
D gene: TRBD1
V gene: TRBV4-3
CDR3 protein: CASSSPGGTEKLFF
CDR3 DNA: TGCGCCAGCAGCTCTCCAGGGGGCACTGAAAAACTGTTTTTT

J gene: TRBJ2-6
clone size: .
D gene: .
V gene: TRBV20-1
CDR3 protein: CSARGGPSGANVLTF
CDR3 DNA: TGCAGTGCTAGAGGGGGCCCCTCTGGGGCCAACGTCCTGACTTTC

J gene: TRBJ1-1
clone size: many
D gene: .
V gene: TRBV7-9
CDR3 protein: CASTPDSFF
CDR3 DNA: TGTGCCAGCACCCCGGATTCTTTCTTT

J gene: TRBJ2-7
clone size: many
D gene: .
V gene: TRBV29-1
CDR3 protein: CSVGEVSYEQYF
CDR3 DNA: TGCAGCGTAGGAGAGGTCTCCTACGAGCAGTACTTC

J gene: TRBJ2-2
clone size: .
D gene: TRBD1
V gene: TRBV7-6
CDR3 protein: CASTPGQQGAYTGELFF
CDR3 DNA: TGTGCCAGCACCCCGGGGCAGCAGGGGGCTTACACCGGGGAGCTGTTTTTT

J gene: TRBJ2-5
clone size: .
D gene: .
V gene: TRBV15
CDR3 protein: CATSRGRETQYF
CDR3 DNA: TGTGCCACCAGTCGAGGCCGGGAGACCCAGTACTTC

J gene: TRBJ2-7
clone size: .
D gene: .
V gene: TRBV29-1
CDR3 protein: CSVVSGNTGTRRSYEQYF
CDR3 DNA: TGCAGCGTTGTATCGGGGAACACCGGGACACGCCGCTCCTACGAGCAGTACTTC

J gene: TRBJ2-7
clone size: .
D gene: .
V gene: TRBV12-3/TRBV12-4
CDR3 protein: CASSLATGFLLYEQYF
CDR3 DNA: TGTGCCAGCAGTTTAGCTACCGGATTCTTACTCTACGAGCAGTACTTC

J gene: TRBJ1-1
clone size: .
D gene: .
V gene: TRBV12-5
CDR3 protein: CASGLVLGRNTEAFF
CDR3 DNA: TGTGCTAGTGGTTTGGTACTAGGGCGGAACACTGAAGCTTTCTTT

J gene: TRBJ1-1
clone size: .
D gene: .
V gene: TRBV25-1
CDR3 protein: CASLGATEAFF
CDR3 DNA: TGTGCCAGCTTGGGGGCCACTGAAGCTTTCTTT